Following are 18 T cell receptor beta chains from one sample sequenced in a study of blood T cell repertoires in COVID-19 (dated by TCRdb to about 2020). Libraries came from the immunoSEQ multiplex PCR assay. TCRdb limited this immuneACCESS table to in-frame rearrangements with V and J called. A share of clones is missing; checked studies link under half to unresolved V genes, and the rest is unexplained. The sample has approximately 100,000 clones on record, roughly 86% of them singletons. The ten largest clonotypes hold under 7% of the sample. The sequenced material came from peripheral blood. The source is a woman aged 60-75 years with acute or convalescent COVID-19.

This clone was seen only once. The J gene is TRBJ1-5, the V gene TRBV6-2 or TRBV6-3; D is ambiguous. Trimming took off 5 bases at V and 3 bases at J, with 11 bases between the two ends. This CDR3 is built from 14 residues. From germline, CDR1 is MNHEY and CDR2 SVGEGT. The CDR3 region has the DNA TGTGCCAGCAGTCGCGACACCCTCAATCAGCCCCAGCATTTT. It encodes CASSRDTLNQPQHF.

This clone was detected once. The chain uses TRBV23-1 and TRBJ1-3; possibly TRBD1 for D (5 bases). TRBV23-1 is known as an ORF, though its function is uncertain. The CDR3 totals 15 residues. The V and J ends lost 7 bases and 0 bases respectively, with 13 bases between them. CDR3 sequence: CASTGGAPSGNTIYF. The CDR3 DNA is TGCGCCAGCACGGGAGGGGCTCCCTCTGGAAACACCATATATTTT.

The V and J genes are TRBV7-8 and TRBJ2-5; TRBD2 aligns across 10 bases. The CDR3 consists of 15 residues. The germline gives CDR1 SGHVS, CDR2 FQNEAQ. J was trimmed by 1 base and V by 5 bases; bases with no gene match: 4. CDR3 sequence: CASSDSGRTQETQYF. The CDR3 DNA reads as TGTGCCAGCAGCGATAGCGGGAGGACCCAAGAGACCCAGTACTTC.

The V gene is TRBV2, the J gene TRBJ2-7; 8 nucleotides agree with TRBD2. The V gene's germline CDR1 is SNHLY and CDR2 FYNNEI. Losses at the gene ends were 1 base for V and 0 bases for J; bases not matched to a gene: 5. The CDR3 sequence is 16 residues long. CDR3 DNA: TGTGCCAGCAGTGAAGACCTAGCGGGCCCCTCCTACGAGCAGTACTTC. Amino acid sequence: CASSEDLAGPSYEQYF.

The chain combines TRBV28 with TRBJ2-6; a possible D gene is TRBD2 (5 bases). Germline CDR1 MDHEN, CDR2 SYDVKM. V was cut by 8 bases and J by 0 bases, with 11 bases left in between. The CDR3 contains 15 residues. The CDR3 loop reads CASEGAASGANVLTF. In DNA, the CDR3 is TGTGCCAGCGAGGGAGCAGCCTCTGGGGCCAACGTCCTGACTTTC.

J is TRBJ2-5 and V is TRBV12-3 or TRBV12-4; D unresolved. V lost 3 bases and J lost 3, with 2 bases in between. CDR3 size: 11 residues. The CDR3 region is CASSFKETQYF. DNA of the CDR3: TGTGCCAGCAGTTTTAAAGAGACCCAGTACTTC.

The J gene is TRBJ2-7, the V gene TRBV5-4, with D tentatively TRBD1 (6 bases). The CDR3 extends over 14 amino acids. V lost 4 bases and J 3 bases, leaving 14 bases between the germline ends. Germline V gene sequence: CDR1 SGHNT, CDR2 YYREEE (reference sequence). The CDR3 DNA reads as TGTGCCAGCAGCAGACCTCAGGGGTTCTACGAGCAGTACTTC. Protein: CASSRPQGFYEQYF.

V and J are TRBV29-1 and TRBJ2-2; 7 bases align to TRBD2. The ends lost 8 bases at V and 1 base at J; junction bases unmatched: 4. This CDR3 contains 13 residues. Germline assignment: CDR1 SQVTM and CDR2 ANQGSEA. CDR3 coding DNA: TGCAGCTTCGGACTAGGGAACACCGGGGAGCTGTTTTTT. Its translation is CSFGLGNTGELFF.

The gene calls are TRBV6-4 and TRBJ2-1, with 7 bases lining up with TRBD2. J gave up 0 bases and V 3 bases, and 2 bases lay outside the gene matches. The germline gives CDR1 MRHNA, CDR2 SNTAGT. The CDR3 consists of 15 residues. CDR3 nucleotides: TGTGCCAGCAGTGAAGCGGGGAACTCCTACAATGAGCAGTTCTTC. Residues: CASSEAGNSYNEQFF.

The chain combines TRBV28 with TRBJ1-6; TRBD1 matches 11 bases. Germline V CDR1 and CDR2: MDHEN, SYDVKM. The CDR3 has 16 amino acids. V gave up 1 base and J gave up 7 bases; unmatched junction bases: 3. In DNA form, the CDR3 reads TGTGCCAGCAGTTTATCAGGACAGGGGGCCAATTCACCCCTCCACTTT. It specifies CASSLSGQGANSPLHF.

The gene calls are TRBV5-1 and TRBJ1-5; TRBD1 matches 9 bases. The CDR3 consists of 14 residues. The trim removed 4 bases at V and 6 bases at J, leaving 5 bases unmatched. Germline lookup yields CDR1 SGHRS and CDR2 YFSETQ. The CDR3 DNA reads TGCGCCAGCAGCGTGGACAGGGGCGGTCAGCCCCAGCATTTT. This translates into CASSVDRGGQPQHF.

The CDR3 DNA sequence: TGTGCCAGCAGCTTAACTGGACAGAGCGGGGGCACTGAAGCTTTCTTT. Translation: CASSLTGQSGGTEAFF. The V and J genes are TRBV7-3 and TRBJ1-1, with a weak D call TRBD1 (6 bases). V was trimmed by 0 bases and J by 4 bases, leaving 15 bases between them. This CDR3 has 16 residues. Per the germline V gene, CDR1 is SGHTA and CDR2 is FQGTGA.

The V call is TRBV9, the J call TRBJ2-2, with TRBD2 matching 9 bases. The germline gives CDR1 SGDLS, CDR2 YYNGEE. V shed 2 bases and J 6 bases; nucleotides not matched to a gene: 8. The CDR3 runs to 16 residues. This CDR3 reads CASSVLAGEGAGELFF. Here the CDR3 DNA reads TGTGCCAGCAGCGTCTTAGCGGGAGAGGGGGCCGGGGAGCTGTTTTTT.

The V and J genes are TRBV6-1 and TRBJ1-1, with 10 nucleotides matching TRBD1. This CDR3 is 16 amino acids long. Germline V gene data show CDR1 as MNHNS and CDR2 as SASEGT. J gave up 1 base and V 4 bases, and 6 bases lay outside the gene matches. This CDR3 reads CASSGDRGGTNTEAFF. The DNA of the CDR3 is TGTGCCAGCAGTGGGGACAGGGGAGGTACGAACACTGAAGCTTTCTTT.

The V gene is TRBV18, the J gene TRBJ2-7; no definite D call. V shed 0 bases and J shed 3 bases, with 6 bases lying between them. The CDR3 consists of 13 residues. Germline V gene lookup returns CDR1 KGHSH and CDR2 LQKENI. CDR3 amino acids: CASSPPNSYEQYF. CDR3 bases: TGTGCCAGCTCACCACCGAATAGCTACGAGCAGTACTTC.

In its sample, this clone was seen many times. The junction differs from germline at one of its ends, possibly a read error. The genes are TRBV7-7 and TRBJ2-5, with TRBD2 as a possible D gene (8 bases). From germline, CDR1 is SSHAT and CDR2 FNYEAQ (reference sequence). This CDR3 region has 15 residues. The CDR3: CASSPGRGLQETQYF. The CDR3 DNA reads as TGTGCTAGCAGCCCCGGGAGGGGGCTTCAAGAGACCCAGTACTTC.

The chain employs TRBV28 and TRBJ2-5; 8 positions match TRBD1. Germline values: CDR1 MDHEN, CDR2 SYDVKM. The CDR3 length is 15 residues. V was clipped by 2 bases and J by 4 bases; unmatched bases: 6. CDR3 protein: CASSLPTGDGETQYF. CDR3 DNA sequence: TGTGCCAGCAGTTTACCGACAGGGGACGGAGAGACCCAGTACTTC.

This chain joins TRBV5-5 and TRBJ1-4, with 7 bases aligning to TRBD1. The CDR3 contains 16 residues. Germline CDR1 is SGHKS and CDR2 is YYEKEE (reference sequence). The V and J ends lost 4 bases and 1 base, in that order; junction bases with no gene match: 7. The CDR3 DNA is TGTGCCAGCAGCGGCCTCACAGGGGTAACTAATGAAAAACTGTTTTTT. Its protein is CASSGLTGVTNEKLFF.